This TCR beta chain is drawn from a study of shared clonotypes between healthy human individuals. CD8 cells classed as naive were CD45RO-negative and positively selected for CCR7, excluding terminally differentiated effector memory CD45RA+ cells. The table came from immunoSEQ multiplex PCR; TCRdb's copy has only in-frame clones and leaves some out. The data show hundreds of thousands of clones, 85% to 95% seen once. Overall study results and limits: What rarefaction showed was incomplete sorted-subset sequencing despite large depth. All-four-donor shared clonotypes had higher generation probabilities than non-shared clonotypes did.

The V and J ends lost 5 bases and 12 bases respectively, with 14 bases between them. Germline CDR1 and CDR2: PRHDT and FYEKMQ (reference sequence). The CDR3 has 12 residues. Comments on this clone: Its target is unknown.

Sequencing was performed on naive CD8+ T cells sorted from blood. The rearrangement uses TRBV13 and TRBJ2-1, with D perhaps matching TRBD2 (5 bases). The clonotype originates from a man aged 25 to 40 in good health. The CDR3 nucleotides are TGTGCCAGCAGCGGGAGACCCGGAGGGCAGTTCTTC. This gives the protein CASSGRPGGQFF. Full variable domain (remainder filled in from reference TRBV13 and TRBJ2-1): AAGVIQSPRHLIKEKRETATLKCYPIPRHDTVYWYQQGPGQDPQFLISFYEKMQSDKGSIPDRFSAQQFSDYHSELNMSSLELGDSALYFCASSGRPGGQFFGPGTRLTVL.